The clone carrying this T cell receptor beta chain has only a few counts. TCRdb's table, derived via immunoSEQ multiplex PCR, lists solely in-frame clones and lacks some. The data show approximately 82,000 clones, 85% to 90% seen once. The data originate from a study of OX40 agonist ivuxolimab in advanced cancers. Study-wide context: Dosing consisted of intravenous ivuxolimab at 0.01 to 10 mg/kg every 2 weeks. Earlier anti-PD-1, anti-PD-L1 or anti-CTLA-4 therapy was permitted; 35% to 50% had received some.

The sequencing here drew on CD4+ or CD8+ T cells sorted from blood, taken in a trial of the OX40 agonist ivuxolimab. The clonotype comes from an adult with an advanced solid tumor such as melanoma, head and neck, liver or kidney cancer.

The CDR3 sequence is CASSMNGESTDTQYF. The CDR3 region has the DNA TGTGCCAGTAGTATGAACGGGGAGAGCACAGATACGCAGTATTTT. This chain uses TRBV19 with TRBJ2-3, with D tentatively TRBD2 (5 bases). This CDR3 is built from 15 residues. Germline V lookup: CDR1 LNHDA, CDR2 SQIVND (reference sequence). V lost 3 bases, J lost 0 bases, and 10 bases lay in between.